The rows below give T cell receptor beta chains drawn from one sample of a study of patients and donors after allogeneic stem cell transplantation. Via MiXCR, TCRdb re-called the RT-PCR reads, giving one row per CDR3 protein. The repertoire holds tens of thousands of distinct CDR3 sequences, with around 48% as singletons. Sequencing used blood, either unsorted or a sorted T cell fraction (not recorded which). The receptors here all came from a human donor who was either an allogeneic HSCT recipient or a stem cell or donor lymphocyte infusion donor (not recorded which). It is not recorded whose cells these are; they may come from a transplant donor. Both conserved end residues are part of each CDR3. D genes are given only for firm matches. Not every row has a clone size; where given, it reads once, few, many or a size class.

V gene	clone size	J gene	D gene	CDR3 protein	CDR3 DNA
TRBV20-1	.	TRBJ1-4	.	CSAEEGIGKLFF	TGCAGTGCTGAGGAGGGGATTGGAAAACTGTTTTTT
TRBV25-1	few	TRBJ1-4	TRBD1	CASRGTGVEKLFF	TGTGCCAGCAGAGGGACAGGGGTCGAAAAACTGTTTTTT
TRBV29-1	.	TRBJ1-1	.	CSVGYTDRNEAFF	TGCAGCGTTGGGTATACCGACAGAAATGAAGCTTTCTTT
TRBV28	.	TRBJ1-4	TRBD1	CASSLPTGATNEKLFF	TGTGCCAGCAGTTTGCCCACAGGGGCAACTAATGAAAAACTGTTTTTT
TRBV6-2/TRBV6-3	few	TRBJ2-1	TRBD1	CASTVAPGQGPYNEQFF	TGTGCCAGTACCGTAGCCCCGGGACAGGGGCCATACAATGAGCAGTTCTTC
TRBV20-1	.	TRBJ1-5	.	CSASEQTGQPQHF	TGCAGTGCTAGTGAACAGACGGGGCAGCCCCAGCATTTT
TRBV27	.	TRBJ1-5	.	CASSTRYSNQPQHF	TGTGCCAGCAGTACCCGGTATAGCAATCAGCCCCAGCATTTT
TRBV20-1	.	TRBJ1-2	.	CSIGTDDYGYTF	TGCAGTATAGGGACGGATGACTATGGCTACACCTTC
TRBV28	.	TRBJ1-3	.	CASSAGVGNTIYF	TGTGCCAGCAGCGCAGGGGTTGGAAACACCATATATTTT
TRBV4-3	few	TRBJ1-2	.	CASSQVFPLANYGYTF	TGCGCCAGCAGCCAAGTTTTTCCTTTAGCTAACTATGGCTACACCTTC